A selection of T cell receptor beta chains follows, all from one sample in a study of shared clonotypes between healthy human individuals. The table came from immunoSEQ multiplex PCR; TCRdb's copy has only in-frame clones and leaves some out. The repertoire consists of 600,000 to 750,000 clones, with 90% occurring once and the leading ten covering around a third. Specimen: memory CD8+ T cells from PBMCs. These receptors were collected from a man aged 18 to 30 in good health. Some clones in this sample may be carry-over from other donors' samples. CDR3s include the opening cysteine and the closing phenylalanine or tryptophan. Each record gives: V gene, clone size, D gene, J gene, CDR3 DNA, CDR3 protein. The D gene is left open where the match is weak. Size tells how often a clone was seen (once, few, many) or the class of an expanded clone, and some rows leave it out.

TRBV19	NA	TRBD1	TRBJ1-5	TGTGCCAGTAGTCCCTGGCGGGACAGACTATATAGCAATCAGCCCCAGCATTTT	CASSPWRDRLYSNQPQHF
TRBV29-1	few	NA	TRBJ1-1	TGCAGCGTAAGGACTGGGAACACTGAAGCTTTCTTT	CSVRTGNTEAFF
TRBV27	NA	NA	TRBJ1-2	TGTGCCAGCAGTCCGACAGGACCCTATGGCTACACCTTC	CASSPTGPYGYTF
TRBV5-4	NA	NA	TRBJ1-1	TGTGCCAGCCACTCGGCCACTGAAGCTTTCTTT	CASHSATEAFF
TRBV27	once	NA	TRBJ2-1	TGTGCCAGCCGGATGGGTCGGGATGAGCAGTTCTTC	CASRMGRDEQFF
TRBV7-6	NA	TRBD2	TRBJ2-1	TGTGCCAGCAGCTTACTAGCGGGAGCGTCCTACAATGAGCAGTTCTTC	CASSLLAGASYNEQFF
TRBV6-5	once	NA	TRBJ1-1	TGTGCCAGCAGTTACGGGATGGGATCTATCACTGAAGCTTTCTTT	CASSYGMGSITEAFF
TRBV15	NA	NA	TRBJ1-2	TGTGCCACCAGCTCGAGTGGTGGCTACACCTTC	CATSSSGGYTF
TRBV9	NA	TRBD1	TRBJ2-1	TGTGCCAGCAGCGTAGAGGGACAGGGGACTGAGCAGTTCTTC	CASSVEGQGTEQFF
TRBV6-6	once	NA	TRBJ2-1	TGTGCCAGCAGTTATGGACGCGGAGGAGGACACAATGAGCAGTTCTTC	CASSYGRGGGHNEQFF
TRBV5-4	NA	TRBD1	TRBJ1-2	TGTGCCAGCAGCTCAAGACTAGGGACAGGCCGCTATGGCTACACCTTC	CASSSRLGTGRYGYTF
TRBV19	NA	NA	TRBJ1-5	TGTGCCAGTGGGGCCCTACGGAGCAATCAGCCCCAGCATTTT	CASGALRSNQPQHF
TRBV6-5	NA	TRBD1	TRBJ1-3	TGTGCCAGCAGAGCAGACAGGGCGGGTGGAAACACCATATATTTT	CASRADRAGGNTIYF
TRBV28	NA	NA	TRBJ2-5	TGTGCCAGCACTAAGCCCCAGGGGAACCTAAGGACCCAGTACTTC	CASTKPQGNLRTQYF
TRBV9	NA	TRBD2	TRBJ2-7	TGTGCCAGCAGCGTAGCTAGCGGGAGATTTTACGAGCAGTACTTC	CASSVASGRFYEQYF
TRBV7-9	few	TRBD2	TRBJ2-2	TGTGCCAGCACCCTGGGACTAGCGGGAGGTATCGGGGAGCTGTTTTTT	CASTLGLAGGIGELFF
TRBV11-2	NA	NA	TRBJ2-5	TGTGCCAGCAGCTTAGTAGGCTTTCAAGAGACCCAGTACTTC	CASSLVGFQETQYF
TRBV27	NA	NA	TRBJ1-1	TGTGCCAGCAGGCGCAGGGGTCTTAACATGAACACTGAAGCTTTCTTT	CASRRRGLNMNTEAFF
TRBV6-5	NA	TRBD1	TRBJ1-4	TGTGCCAGCATTCAACCGGGACAGGGGTATGAAAAACTGTTTTTT	CASIQPGQGYEKLFF
TRBV19	NA	TRBD2	TRBJ2-1	TGTGCCAGTAGTATTAGGAGCGGGAGGAACAATGAGCAGTTCTTC	CASSIRSGRNNEQFF
TRBV19	NA	TRBD1	TRBJ1-4	TGTGCCAGTACCCCAGGGGGCCCTAATGAAAAACTGTTTTTT	CASTPGGPNEKLFF
TRBV25-1	NA	TRBD1	TRBJ1-2	TGTGCCACATTGGGGGGACAGGGACCTAACTATGGCTACACCTTC	CATLGGQGPNYGYTF
TRBV9	NA	NA	TRBJ2-3	TGTGCCAGCAGCGCTAACGACTTACTCTCGGATACGCAGTATTTT	CASSANDLLSDTQYF
TRBV27	NA	NA	TRBJ1-1	TGTGCCAGCAGTCCGTCCCGGGACGGGAACACTGAAGCTTTCTTT	CASSPSRDGNTEAFF
TRBV10-3	NA	NA	TRBJ2-2	TGTGCCACCGAGGCGGAGACGAACACCGGGGAGCTGTTTTTT	CATEAETNTGELFF
TRBV14	NA	NA	TRBJ2-3	TGTGCCAGCAGCCACCCCACGGGGCAGGGAGTGAGCACAGATACGCAGTATTTT	CASSHPTGQGVSTDTQYF
TRBV7-8	NA	TRBD1	TRBJ2-7	TGTGCCAGCACCGGCAGGGGGCCCGTATCCTACGAGCAGTACTTC	CASTGRGPVSYEQYF
TRBV28	NA	NA	TRBJ2-7	TGTGCCAGCAGTATTCCGGGACATAACTACGAGCAGTACTTC	CASSIPGHNYEQYF
TRBV4-3	NA	TRBD2	TRBJ2-7	TGCGCCAGCAGCCAAGAGCGGGAGGGAGCCTACGAGCAGTACTTC	CASSQEREGAYEQYF
TRBV11-2	NA	TRBD1	TRBJ2-2	TGTGCCAGCAGCTTAGCTGCGACAGGGAGTATCTACACCGGGGAGCTGTTTTTT	CASSLAATGSIYTGELFF
TRBV14	NA	TRBD2	TRBJ2-3	TGTGCCAGCAGCCAGGGACTAGCGGGAGCCACAGATACGCAGTATTTT	CASSQGLAGATDTQYF
TRBV27	NA	NA	TRBJ1-2	TGTGCCAGCAAAACCGCCCCGCGAGAGAGCTATGGCTACACCTTC	CASKTAPRESYGYTF
TRBV9	NA	NA	TRBJ2-3	TGTGCCAGCAGCGCGAGCCGGGCCAGCGGGCCCACAGATACGCAGTATTTT	CASSASRASGPTDTQYF
TRBV4-1	NA	TRBD1	TRBJ1-2	TGCGCCAGCAGCCAAGACCGGAGGACAGGCACCTATGGCTACACCTTC	CASSQDRRTGTYGYTF
TRBV7-9	NA	NA	TRBJ1-5	TGTGCCAGCAGCTTAGTGGGGGGGGGACAGCCCCAGCATTTT	CASSLVGGGQPQHF
TRBV9	NA	TRBD2	TRBJ2-4	TGTGCCAGCAGCGTAGCTGGGGCGGGAGTGGAAAACATTCAGTACTTC	CASSVAGAGVENIQYF
TRBV19	NA	NA	TRBJ1-1	TGTGCCAGTAGTATAGACGGGGAAACATTGGTCACTGAAGCTTTCTTT	CASSIDGETLVTEAFF
TRBV13	NA	NA	TRBJ2-7	TGTGCCAGCAGCTTAGGACAGCTTGGGTACGAGCAGTACTTC	CASSLGQLGYEQYF
TRBV25-1	NA	NA	TRBJ2-1	TGTGCCAGCAGTACAAATAAAGCAGCAGGGGACTCCTACAATGAGCAGTTCTTC	CASSTNKAAGDSYNEQFF
TRBV28	NA	NA	TRBJ1-2	TGTGCCAGCAGTTCCACTACAGGGCTTTTCTATGGCTACACCTTC	CASSSTTGLFYGYTF
TRBV19	NA	TRBD1	TRBJ2-1	TGTGCCAGTAGTATAGGGACAGGGGGCCTACTCTACAATGAGCAGTTCTTC	CASSIGTGGLLYNEQFF
TRBV5-1	NA	TRBD1	TRBJ2-7	TGCGCCAGCAGCGCTCGACAGGGAGTCTTGGACGAGCAGTACTTC	CASSARQGVLDEQYF
TRBV28	NA	TRBD1	TRBJ2-7	TGTGCCAGCAGGAGGACAGGCGCAGGGGGCGAGCAGTACTTC	CASRRTGAGGEQYF
TRBV5-8	many	NA	TRBJ2-3	TGTGCCAGCAGCTTGGATACTTGGCGCCTACCCCCGGCGGATACGCAGTATTTT	CASSLDTWRLPPADTQYF
TRBV19	NA	NA	TRBJ2-2	TGTGCCAGTAGTATTGGGAGTGAGCTGTTTTTT	CASSIGSELFF
TRBV7-9	NA	TRBD2	TRBJ2-1	TGTGCCAGCAGCCCTGCGCGAATTAGCGGGAGCCCCTACAATGAGCAGTTCTTC	CASSPARISGSPYNEQFF
TRBV6-5	NA	NA	TRBJ2-2	TGTGCCAGCAGTTACTCGACCGATAACACCGGGGAGCTGTTTTTT	CASSYSTDNTGELFF
TRBV27	NA	NA	TRBJ1-4	TGTGCCAGCAGTTCATTCGGGCCCCAAGCAACTAATGAAAAACTGTTTTTT	CASSSFGPQATNEKLFF
TRBV11-2	NA	NA	TRBJ1-1	TGTGCCAGCAGCTTAGGGGTCACTGAAGCTTTCTTT	CASSLGVTEAFF
TRBV5-1	NA	NA	TRBJ1-1	TGCGCCAGCAGCTTGGACCCGGATTGGGGCACTGAAGCTTTCTTT	CASSLDPDWGTEAFF
TRBV4-1	NA	NA	TRBJ2-7	TGCGCCAGCAGCCAAGATCCCGCCCACTACGAGCAGTACTTC	CASSQDPAHYEQYF